The rows below give T cell receptor beta chains drawn from one sample of a study of regulatory T cells in long-lasting Graves disease. TCRdb reprocessed the multiplex PCR reads via MiXCR and lists one record per CDR3 protein. Here the sample spans fewer than 450,000 distinct CDR3 sequences, roughly a quarter being singletons. The sequencing used peripheral blood mononuclear cells (PBMCs), collected when the disease was refractory, from a patient treated with antithyroid drugs. The receptors here all came from a female donor with Graves disease. CDR3s include the opening cysteine and the closing phenylalanine or tryptophan. A D gene is named only where the DNA matches it firmly. Size is stated for part of the rows, as once, few or many counts, or as a class when the clone is expanded.

V: TRBV6-5
D: TRBD1
J: TRBJ2-5
size: many
CDR3: CASSWTGSETQYF
DNA: TGTGCCAGCAGTTGGACAGGATCAGAGACCCAGTACTTC

V: TRBV20-1
D: TRBD1
J: TRBJ1-2
size: -
CDR3: CSAKTFDRGTYGYTF
DNA: TGCAGTGCCAAGACTTTCGACAGGGGGACGTATGGCTACACCTTC

V: TRBV3-1
D: -
J: TRBJ1-6
size: -
CDR3: CASSQGGILPLHF
DNA: TGTGCCAGCAGCCAAGGAGGAATACTACCCCTCCACTTT

V: TRBV5-1
D: TRBD1
J: TRBJ2-7
size: few
CDR3: CASSYGTGASEQYF
DNA: TGCGCCAGCAGCTACGGGACAGGGGCCTCCGAGCAGTACTTC

V: TRBV6-5
D: -
J: TRBJ1-6
size: few
CDR3: CASSYPGDALHF
DNA: TGTGCCAGCAGTTACCCCGGGGACGCCCTCCACTTT

V: TRBV6-1
D: -
J: TRBJ2-7
size: -
CDR3: CASSPGHQTQEYF
DNA: TGTGCCAGCAGTCCCGGACACCAAACGCAGGAGTACTTC

V: TRBV7-8
D: -
J: TRBJ1-4
size: -
CDR3: CASTDGQTVEKLFF
DNA: TGTGCCAGCACCGACGGACAGACCGTTGAAAAACTGTTTTTT

V: TRBV27
D: TRBD2
J: TRBJ2-2
size: few
CDR3: CASSRRTSGNTGELFF
DNA: TGTGCCAGCAGTCGCCGGACTAGCGGGAACACCGGGGAGCTGTTTTTT

V: TRBV28
D: -
J: TRBJ2-7
size: many
CDR3: CASSFRTASYEQYF
DNA: TGTGCCAGCAGCTTTCGGACAGCGTCCTACGAGCAGTACTTC

V: TRBV2
D: TRBD2
J: TRBJ2-1
size: -
CDR3: CASSEALAENNEQFF
DNA: TGTGCCAGCAGTGAAGCGCTAGCGGAAAACAATGAGCAGTTCTTC

V: TRBV5-4
D: TRBD1
J: TRBJ2-7
size: -
CDR3: CASSLMGPGQGRYEQYF
DNA: TGTGCCAGCAGCTTAATGGGACCGGGACAGGGGAGGTACGAGCAGTACTTC

V: TRBV6-2/TRBV6-3
D: -
J: TRBJ2-7
size: -
CDR3: CASSARRGYEQYF
DNA: TGTGCCAGCAGTGCCAGGAGGGGGTACGAGCAGTACTTC

V: TRBV18
D: -
J: TRBJ1-1
size: -
CDR3: CASSPEVQLNTEAFF
DNA: TGTGCCAGCTCACCAGAAGTTCAATTAAACACTGAAGCTTTCTTT

V: TRBV19
D: TRBD2
J: TRBJ2-7
size: few
CDR3: CASSIALAGSYEQYF
DNA: TGTGCCAGTAGTATAGCGCTAGCGGGATCCTACGAGCAGTACTTC

V: TRBV19
D: -
J: TRBJ1-2
size: -
CDR3: CASMQANYGYTF
DNA: TGTGCCAGTATGCAGGCTAACTATGGCTACACCTTC

V: TRBV28
D: TRBD2
J: TRBJ2-7
size: many
CDR3: CASSLAGVRYEQYF
DNA: TGTGCCAGCAGTTTAGCGGGAGTTCGCTACGAGCAGTACTTC

V: TRBV6-1
D: -
J: TRBJ1-6
size: many
CDR3: CASRDQGDGFSPLHF
DNA: TGTGCCAGCAGGGACCAGGGCGATGGCTTTTCACCCCTCCACTTT

V: TRBV6-1
D: TRBD1
J: TRBJ2-5
size: many
CDR3: CASSPGQPGTQYF
DNA: TGTGCCAGCAGTCCGGGACAGCCAGGGACCCAGTACTTC

V: TRBV19
D: TRBD2
J: TRBJ2-2
size: -
CDR3: CASGTSGVNTGELFF
DNA: TGTGCCAGTGGAACGAGCGGGGTAAACACCGGGGAGCTGTTTTTT

V: TRBV28
D: -
J: TRBJ2-7
size: many
CDR3: CASRTRRTDFTYEQYF
DNA: TGTGCCAGCAGAACCCGTCGGACAGACTTTACCTACGAGCAGTACTTC

V: TRBV5-1
D: -
J: TRBJ1-1
size: few
CDR3: CASSPRGGARNTEAFF
DNA: TGCGCCAGCAGCCCCCGGGGAGGGGCACGGAACACTGAAGCTTTCTTT

V: TRBV24-1
D: -
J: TRBJ2-3
size: few
CDR3: CATSDPPAHTQYF
DNA: TGTGCCACCAGTGATCCCCCCGCCCATACGCAGTATTTT

V: TRBV2
D: TRBD2
J: TRBJ2-2
size: -
CDR3: CASRQREVGTGELFF
DNA: TGTGCCAGCAGGCAGCGGGAGGTGGGCACCGGGGAGCTGTTTTTT

V: TRBV3-1
D: TRBD2
J: TRBJ2-5
size: many
CDR3: CASSHREGQTQYF
DNA: TGTGCCAGCAGCCACCGGGAGGGCCAGACCCAGTACTTC

V: TRBV2
D: TRBD2
J: TRBJ2-1
size: -
CDR3: CASGRAFGEQFF
DNA: TGTGCCAGCGGGAGGGCCTTTGGTGAGCAGTTCTTC

V: TRBV6-5
D: -
J: TRBJ1-5
size: few
CDR3: CASSYSGVTNQPQHF
DNA: TGTGCCAGCAGTTACTCGGGAGTAACCAATCAGCCCCAGCATTTT

V: TRBV27
D: -
J: TRBJ1-1
size: few
CDR3: CASSSRLNRDTTFF
DNA: TGTGCCAGCAGTTCGCGATTGAACCGGGACACGACTTTCTTT

V: TRBV19
D: -
J: TRBJ1-1
size: many
CDR3: CASSTGLMNTEAFF
DNA: TGTGCCAGTAGTACCGGACTGATGAACACTGAAGCTTTCTTT

V: TRBV6-2/TRBV6-3
D: TRBD1
J: TRBJ1-4
size: -
CDR3: CASSPTGENEKLFF
DNA: TGTGCCAGCAGCCCCACAGGGGAGAATGAAAAACTGTTTTTT

V: TRBV6-1
D: TRBD1
J: TRBJ1-3
size: -
CDR3: CASSKQGSSGNTIYF
DNA: TGTGCCAGCAGTAAACAGGGGAGCTCTGGAAACACCATATATTTT

V: TRBV16
D: -
J: TRBJ1-1
size: few
CDR3: CASSQWSVNTEAFF
DNA: TGTGCCAGCAGCCAATGGAGCGTGAACACTGAAGCTTTCTTT

V: TRBV19
D: -
J: TRBJ1-3
size: -
CDR3: CASSTRIQAAGNTIYF
DNA: TGTGCCAGTAGTACCCGCATACAGGCCGCTGGAAACACCATATATTTT

V: TRBV6-4
D: -
J: TRBJ2-5
size: few
CDR3: CASSAGDQETQYF
DNA: TGTGCCAGCAGCGCAGGGGACCAAGAGACCCAGTACTTC

V: TRBV29-1
D: TRBD1
J: TRBJ2-7
size: few
CDR3: CSASDWDRGREQYF
DNA: TGCAGCGCCAGTGACTGGGACAGGGGGCGCGAGCAGTACTTC

V: TRBV7-8
D: -
J: TRBJ1-6
size: many
CDR3: CASSLGGGLNSPLHF
DNA: TGTGCCAGCAGCTTAGGGGGGGGGCTGAATTCACCCCTCCACTTT

V: TRBV9
D: TRBD2
J: TRBJ2-5
size: -
CDR3: CASSVVSGIRSETQYF
DNA: TGTGCCAGCAGCGTAGTCAGCGGGATCCGTTCGGAGACCCAGTACTTC

V: TRBV27
D: -
J: TRBJ1-2
size: many
CDR3: CASSFGFNRADYGYTF
DNA: TGTGCCAGCAGTTTTGGATTTAACAGGGCGGACTATGGCTACACCTTC

V: TRBV7-2
D: -
J: TRBJ1-5
size: few
CDR3: CASSGDNSNQPQHF
DNA: TGTGCCAGCAGCGGCGACAATAGCAATCAGCCCCAGCATTTT

V: TRBV3-1
D: -
J: TRBJ2-2
size: -
CDR3: CASSKNGELFF
DNA: TGTGCCAGCAGCAAAAACGGGGAGCTGTTTTTT

V: TRBV6-2/TRBV6-3
D: TRBD1
J: TRBJ2-7
size: many
CDR3: CASNPDRVGYEQYF
DNA: TGTGCCAGCAATCCGGACAGGGTCGGCTACGAGCAGTACTTC

V: TRBV20-1
D: -
J: TRBJ1-2
size: few
CDR3: CSARVSDYGYTF
DNA: TGCAGTGCTAGAGTTAGTGACTATGGCTACACCTTC

V: TRBV19
D: TRBD2
J: TRBJ2-7
size: -
CDR3: CASSTWTSGTYEQYF
DNA: TGTGCCAGTAGTACATGGACTAGCGGGACCTACGAGCAGTACTTC

V: TRBV15
D: TRBD1
J: TRBJ2-6
size: many
CDR3: CATSRDGQGHSGANVLTF
DNA: TGTGCCACCAGCAGAGATGGACAGGGCCACTCTGGGGCCAACGTCCTGACTTTC

V: TRBV19
D: -
J: TRBJ2-7
size: -
CDR3: CASSPGALMGQYF
DNA: TGTGCCAGTAGTCCGGGAGCGCTCATGGGGCAGTACTTC

V: TRBV20-1
D: -
J: TRBJ2-7
size: few
CDR3: CSARFPTRGEQYF
DNA: TGCAGTGCTAGGTTCCCCACGCGCGGCGAGCAGTACTTC

V: TRBV2
D: -
J: TRBJ1-5
size: few
CDR3: CASSERFSGSNQPQHF
DNA: TGTGCCAGCAGTGAAAGGTTTAGTGGGAGCAATCAGCCCCAGCATTTT

V: TRBV19
D: -
J: TRBJ1-1
size: few
CDR3: CASAEQGTLTEAFF
DNA: TGTGCCAGTGCTGAACAGGGAACGTTGACTGAAGCTTTCTTT

V: TRBV5-1
D: -
J: TRBJ2-4
size: -
CDR3: CASSFTGSDVDIQYF
DNA: TGCGCCAGCAGCTTTACAGGGTCCGACGTGGACATTCAGTACTTC

V: TRBV19
D: -
J: TRBJ2-2
size: many
CDR3: CASSYGMSSGAGELFF
DNA: TGTGCCAGTAGCTACGGGATGTCATCCGGGGCCGGGGAGCTGTTTTTT

V: TRBV27
D: -
J: TRBJ1-1
size: few
CDR3: CASSYQSGSEAFF
DNA: TGTGCCAGCAGTTATCAATCGGGCTCTGAAGCTTTCTTT

V: TRBV19
D: -
J: TRBJ1-1
size: -
CDR3: CASSITGRTEAFF
DNA: TGTGCCAGTAGTATTACAGGGAGGACTGAAGCTTTCTTT

V: TRBV20-1
D: TRBD2
J: TRBJ2-5
size: -
CDR3: CSARDLMAGEETQYF
DNA: TGCAGTGCTAGAGATTTGATGGCGGGGGAAGAGACCCAGTACTTC

V: TRBV7-2
D: -
J: TRBJ2-5
size: -
CDR3: CASSFTGVGAETQYF
DNA: TGTGCCAGCAGCTTTACTGGGGTCGGGGCCGAGACCCAGTACTTC

V: TRBV19
D: -
J: TRBJ1-1
size: -
CDR3: CASSADGGTEAFF
DNA: TGTGCCAGTAGTGCCGACGGAGGCACTGAAGCTTTCTTT

V: TRBV6-2/TRBV6-3
D: TRBD1
J: TRBJ1-1
size: few
CDR3: CAGKQGMNTEAFF
DNA: TGTGCCGGTAAACAGGGGATGAACACTGAAGCTTTCTTT